This T cell receptor (beta chain) was sequenced for a study of T-cell reconstitution after alpha-beta-depleted transplantation in children. The V end was cut by 4 bases, the J end by 3 bases, with 10 bases between. The CDR3 covers 13 residues. Germline values: CDR1 LNHDA, CDR2 SQIVND (reference sequence). Preparation of the TCRbeta library involved a method that used unique molecular identifiers. TCRdb re-derived calls from the PCR reads in MiXCR, one entry per CDR3 protein. The data hold about 600,000 distinct CDR3 sequences, with roughly a tenth observed a single time. This clonotype originated in a human donor who donated a stem cell graft to a child with acute myeloid leukemia. The chain carries TRBV19 and TRBJ2-7; D might be TRBD2 (7 bases). The material was PBMCs from the stem cell graft donor, obtained from the stem cell graft. Written as DNA, the CDR3 is TGTGCCAGTAGTAAGGGGGGGGGCTACGAGCAGTACTTC. Its protein is CASSKGGGYEQYF.